These 9 T cell receptor beta chains were sequenced from one sample in a study of shared clonotypes between healthy human individuals. The protocol was immunoSEQ multiplex PCR, while the TCRdb copy is restricted to in-frame clones and leaves out a portion. Among 600,000 or so clones listed, 95% to 98% were seen once. Naive CD8 cells, CD45RO-negative and positively selected for CCR7, excluded terminally differentiated effector memory CD45RA+ cells. Sequencing used naive CD8+ T cells sorted from blood. The receptors derive from a man aged 25-45 years in good health.

The rearrangement joins TRBV27 to TRBJ2-7; 14 bases are shared with TRBD2. This CDR3 is 16 amino acids long. From germline, CDR1 is MNHEY and CDR2 SMNVEV (reference sequence). V dropped 3 bases and J dropped 2; count of bases not matched to a gene: 3. CDR3 residues: CASSLTSGRATYEQYF. The CDR3 DNA sequence: TGTGCCAGCAGTTTGACTAGCGGGAGGGCCACCTACGAGCAGTACTTC.

J is TRBJ1-2 and V is TRBV27; D may be TRBD1 (6 bases). V was trimmed by 6 bases and J by 1 base, leaving 9 bases between them. Germline CDR1 reads MNHEY; CDR2 reads SMNVEV (reference sequence). The CDR3 has 13 residues. The CDR3 protein is CASRQGYNYGYTF. CDR3 bases: TGTGCCAGCAGGCAGGGGTATAACTATGGCTACACCTTC.

The rearrangement joins TRBV9 to TRBJ2-7; unclear D gene. V was clipped by 4 bases and J by 6 bases, with 11 bases between them. From germline, CDR1 is SGDLS and CDR2 YYNGEE. CDR3 length: 12 residues. CDR3 residues: CASSTGNGEQYF. Written as DNA, the CDR3 is TGTGCCAGCAGCACTGGGAACGGCGAGCAGTACTTC.

This rearrangement joins TRBV10-2 to TRBJ2-3; 10 bases align to TRBD2. This CDR3 has 17 amino acids. Germline V gives CDR1 WSHSY, CDR2 SAAADI. V dropped 7 bases and J dropped 0; count of bases not matched to a gene: 10. CDR3 nucleotides: TGCGCCAGCACGTTAGGACTAGCGGAAGAAAGCACAGATACGCAGTATTTT. Protein product: CASTLGLAEESTDTQYF.

The chain couples TRBV7-9 to TRBJ2-2, with D possibly TRBD2 on 5 matching bases. Trimming took 3 bases from V and 6 from J, leaving 8 bases between them. This CDR3 spans 13 amino acids. Looked up from germline, CDR1 is SEHNR and CDR2 is FQNEAQ (reference sequence). CDR3 region: CASSFSGPGELFF. CDR3 sequence (DNA): TGTGCCAGCAGCTTCAGCGGACCCGGGGAGCTGTTTTTT.

The rearrangement joins TRBV9 to TRBJ1-5; D unclear. This CDR3 is 15 amino acids long. V was trimmed by 0 bases and J by 2 bases, leaving 9 bases between them. CDR1 and CDR2 (germline): SGDLS, YYNGEE. CDR3 bases: TGTGCCAGCAGCGTAGGAGGAGGCGGCAATCAGCCCCAGCATTTT. This sequence encodes CASSVGGGGNQPQHF. Filled out from reference TRBV9 and TRBJ1-5, the complete variable domain reads DSGVTQTPKHLITATGQRVTLRCSPRSGDLSVYWYQQSLDQGLQFLIQYYNGEERAKGNILERFSAQQFPDLHSELNLSSLELGDSALYFCASSVGGGGNQPQHFGDGTRLSIL.

The rearrangement links TRBV7-2 to TRBJ2-7; tentative D call: TRBD2 (6 bases). CDR3 length: 15 amino acids. Germline V gene sequence: CDR1 SGHTA, CDR2 FQGNSA. Trimming took off 5 bases at V and 6 bases at J, with 20 bases between the two ends. The CDR3 DNA is TGTGCCAGCAGCGTTACTCGTCGGGGGATGCGCGAGCAGTACTTC. As protein: CASSVTRRGMREQYF.

The chain links TRBV5-1 to TRBJ2-1, with D perhaps matching TRBD2 (6 bases). The CDR3 consists of 14 residues. Germline-derived CDR1 and CDR2 are SGHRS and YFSETQ. With 5 bases removed from V and 0 bases from J, the gap between germline ends came to 9 bases. CDR3 nucleotides: TGCGCCAGCAGGGCGGGGAACTCCTACAATGAGCAGTTCTTC. The encoded protein is CASRAGNSYNEQFF.

The V and J genes are TRBV5-1 and TRBJ2-5, with 10 bases aligning to TRBD2. The CDR3 consists of 17 residues. V gave up 2 bases and J gave up 2 bases; unmatched junction bases: 9. Germline CDR1 SGHRS, CDR2 YFSETQ. This CDR3 reads CASSFDPTTSGQETQYF. The CDR3 DNA follows: TGCGCCAGCAGCTTCGATCCGACGACTAGCGGGCAAGAGACCCAGTACTTC.